This T cell receptor (beta chain) was profiled in a study of T cells expressing NK-cell markers (TCRdb year 2020). For context, the study as a whole: In sorted CD3+CD56+NKG2C+, CD3+CD56+NKG2C- and CD3+CD56-NKG2C+ T-cell subsets from eight donors, TCR beta-chain repertoires were profiled. Among the eight sequenced donors, seven were HCMV-seropositive and one was HCMV-seronegative. The study sequenced eight donors, all healthy volunteers chosen at random: three men and five women. Sequencing of the libraries produced 2 x 150 bp reads on Illumina HiSeq 2000/2500, MiSeq or NextSeq. General conclusions and limits of the study: Whether the expanded NKG2C-expressing T cell clones were specific for HCMV antigens was left unclear. Those dominant clonotypes were again the most abundant among CD3+CD56-NKG2C+ cells in several donors, at about 25-60.1%. In several donors, the dominant CD3+CD56+NKG2C+ clonotypes were among the top 10 CD8+ clonotypes and accounted for roughly 1.0-8% of CD8+ T cells.

Sequencing instrument: Illumina HiSeq 2000. 5'RACE template switching, by which a universal primer site and unique molecular identifiers were added, was used to make TCR beta cDNA libraries. Synthesis of cDNA was primed from the TCR beta constant segment and was followed by two consecutive PCR amplification steps. As for the authors' bioinformatics: MIGEC was used to demultiplex reads and group the reads by UMI, and MiTCR was used to assemble and quantify clonotypes. To exclude erroneous sequences, only TCR cDNA sequences supported by at least two reads were retained. Downstream repertoire analysis used the tcR package, and clonotypes were matched across fractions by CDR3 nucleotide sequence plus V segment. VDJmatch was used to annotate antigen specificity against VDJdb, with one amino acid substitution allowed in CDR3. Following TCRdb reprocessing, every CDR3 protein sequence forms one entry, and DNA is not provided. TCRdb, rather than the study authors, made the V and J calls. This sample's table lists under 200,000 distinct CDR3 sequences. Together, the top ten hold about 18% of the sample.

As regards this clonotype: The antigen it recognizes is unknown.

HCMV-specific IgG was detected in serum with a commercial ELISA kit to determine HCMV serostatus. Peripheral blood mononuclear cells were isolated from blood by Ficoll density gradient centrifugation. Looking up the germline V gene (reference sequence) yields CDR1 DFQATT and CDR2 SNEGSKA. The CDR3 contains 14 residues, cysteine and phenylalanine counted. No DNA is given. This chain joins TRBV20-1 to TRBJ2-3; without DNA, the TCRdb call of TRBD1 cannot be checked. The source of this sequence is a woman aged 18-70 years in good health. The sample comprised blood T cells: a sorted CD56 or NKG2C T cell subset, CD4+ or CD8+ T cells, or bulk PBMC T cells (not recorded which). CDR3 region: CSARDPGPGDTQYF.